This is a list of T cell receptor beta chains from one sample in a study of beta chain features in type 1 diabetes. The protocol was immunoSEQ multiplex PCR, while the TCRdb copy is restricted to in-frame clones and leaves out a portion. This sample has 150,000 to 200,000 clones, with less than 9.5% found just once. The source material was central memory CD4+ T cells from blood. These receptors were obtained from a woman between 18 and 29 years old in good health. The CDR3 runs from the conserved cysteine through the conserved F or W. The D gene is left open where the match is weak. Size is omitted from some rows. Given values are once, few, many or a class for expanded clones.

d_gene: TRBD2; abundance: few; j_gene: TRBJ2-5; v_gene: TRBV5-4; len: 14; CDR3aa: CASSLGRGKETQYF; CDR3nt: TGTGCCAGCAGCTTGGGGCGGGGGAAAGAGACCCAGTACTTC
d_gene: TRBD1; abundance: .; j_gene: TRBJ2-7; v_gene: TRBV5-1; len: 15; CDR3aa: CASSLLPGQDYEQYF; CDR3nt: TGCGCCAGCAGCTTGCTACCGGGACAGGACTACGAGCAGTACTTC
d_gene: TRBD1; abundance: .; j_gene: TRBJ1-2; v_gene: TRBV4-3; len: 16; CDR3aa: CASSQRGTGAIYGYTF; CDR3nt: TGCGCCAGCAGCCAGCGAGGGACAGGGGCCATCTATGGCTACACCTTC
d_gene: .; abundance: few; j_gene: TRBJ1-3; v_gene: TRBV18; len: 18; CDR3aa: CASSPTLQGRSSGNTIYF; CDR3nt: TGTGCCAGCTCACCAACGTTACAGGGTAGGAGCTCTGGAAACACCATATATTTT
d_gene: TRBD1; abundance: few; j_gene: TRBJ1-5; v_gene: TRBV30; len: 14; CDR3aa: CAWSTGVGNQPQHF; CDR3nt: TGTGCCTGGAGTACAGGGGTAGGCAATCAGCCCCAGCATTTT
d_gene: .; abundance: .; j_gene: TRBJ2-2; v_gene: TRBV5-1; len: 15; CDR3aa: CASSLAGSTTGELFF; CDR3nt: TGCGCCAGCAGCTTGGCCGGGTCTACCACCGGGGAGCTGTTTTTT
d_gene: .; abundance: .; j_gene: TRBJ1-3; v_gene: TRBV14; len: 12; CDR3aa: CASSWQGDTIYF; CDR3nt: TGTGCCAGCAGCTGGCAAGGGGACACCATATATTTT
d_gene: TRBD2; abundance: .; j_gene: TRBJ2-1; v_gene: TRBV4-2; len: 16; CDR3aa: CASSLLTSGAYNEQFF; CDR3nt: TGTGCCAGCAGCCTCCTGACTAGCGGGGCCTACAATGAGCAGTTCTTC
d_gene: .; abundance: few; j_gene: TRBJ2-7; v_gene: TRBV5-1; len: 14; CDR3aa: CASSLGGGTDEQYF; CDR3nt: TGCGCCAGCAGCTTGGGAGGCGGGACAGACGAGCAGTACTTC
d_gene: .; abundance: .; j_gene: TRBJ2-7; v_gene: TRBV5-5; len: 16; CDR3aa: CASSLAIGQFTYEQYF; CDR3nt: TGTGCCAGCAGCTTGGCTATTGGGCAGTTCACCTACGAGCAGTACTTC
d_gene: TRBD2; abundance: .; j_gene: TRBJ2-1; v_gene: TRBV29-1; len: 14; CDR3aa: CSAPTSGSYNEQFF; CDR3nt: TGCAGCGCCCCGACTAGCGGGAGCTACAATGAGCAGTTCTTC
d_gene: TRBD1; abundance: few; j_gene: TRBJ1-2; v_gene: TRBV18; len: 14; CDR3aa: CASSLGQGDYGYTF; CDR3nt: TGTGCCAGCTCCCTCGGACAGGGTGACTATGGCTACACCTTC
d_gene: .; abundance: .; j_gene: TRBJ2-3; v_gene: TRBV7-2; len: 14; CDR3aa: CASSFQGGPDTQYF; CDR3nt: TGTGCCAGCAGCTTCCAGGGGGGCCCAGATACGCAGTATTTT
d_gene: TRBD2; abundance: .; j_gene: TRBJ2-3; v_gene: TRBV5-1; len: 16; CDR3aa: CASSPDTSGAADTQYF; CDR3nt: TGCGCCAGCTCCCCGGACACTAGCGGGGCTGCGGATACGCAGTATTTT
d_gene: .; abundance: .; j_gene: TRBJ1-2; v_gene: TRBV18; len: 12; CDR3aa: CASSPSYYGYTF; CDR3nt: TGTGCCAGCTCACCATCTTACTATGGCTACACCTTC
d_gene: TRBD1; abundance: .; j_gene: TRBJ1-5; v_gene: TRBV14; len: 15; CDR3aa: CASLMGDREYQPQHF; CDR3nt: TGTGCCAGTTTGATGGGGGACAGGGAGTATCAGCCCCAGCATTTT
d_gene: .; abundance: few; j_gene: TRBJ2-5; v_gene: TRBV11-1; len: 13; CDR3aa: CASSLGPSETQYF; CDR3nt: TGTGCCAGCAGCTTAGGCCCGAGTGAGACCCAGTACTTC
d_gene: TRBD1; abundance: .; j_gene: TRBJ2-5; v_gene: TRBV11-2; len: 16; CDR3aa: CASSLGTGLGGETQYF; CDR3nt: TGTGCCAGCAGCTTGGGGACAGGGCTAGGCGGGGAGACCCAGTACTTC
d_gene: .; abundance: many; j_gene: TRBJ2-7; v_gene: TRBV4-1; len: 14; CDR3aa: CASSRGTANDEQYF; CDR3nt: TGCGCCAGCAGCCGGGGGACTGCGAACGACGAGCAGTACTTC
d_gene: .; abundance: few; j_gene: TRBJ1-4; v_gene: TRBV5-6; len: 15; CDR3aa: CASSLAGRSNEKLFF; CDR3nt: TGTGCCAGCAGCTTGGCCGGGAGGTCCAATGAAAAACTGTTTTTT
d_gene: TRBD1; abundance: few; j_gene: TRBJ1-1; v_gene: TRBV5-1; len: 13; CDR3aa: CASGPGTEAEAFF; CDR3nt: TGCGCCAGCGGCCCAGGGACAGAGGCTGAAGCTTTCTTT
d_gene: .; abundance: .; j_gene: TRBJ2-2; v_gene: TRBV6-1; len: 15; CDR3aa: CASRQERRVGGELFF; CDR3nt: TGTGCCAGCAGACAGGAAAGGAGGGTGGGCGGGGAGCTGTTTTTT
d_gene: TRBD1; abundance: many; j_gene: TRBJ1-1; v_gene: TRBV7-2; len: 14; CDR3aa: CASSLVWDRAEAFF; CDR3nt: TGTGCCAGCAGCTTAGTTTGGGACAGAGCTGAAGCTTTCTTT
d_gene: .; abundance: few; j_gene: TRBJ1-3; v_gene: TRBV7-2; len: 15; CDR3aa: CASSHAGYSGNTIYF; CDR3nt: TGTGCCAGCAGTCATGCAGGGTACTCTGGAAACACCATATATTTT
d_gene: TRBD1; abundance: .; j_gene: TRBJ1-1; v_gene: TRBV7-9; len: 14; CDR3aa: CASSWDSTRIEAFF; CDR3nt: TGTGCCAGCAGCTGGGACAGTACGAGAATTGAAGCTTTCTTT
d_gene: TRBD2; abundance: few; j_gene: TRBJ2-3; v_gene: TRBV5-1; len: 15; CDR3aa: CASSLPGASGRAQYF; CDR3nt: TGCGCCAGCAGCCTCCCTGGGGCTAGCGGGAGGGCGCAGTATTTT
d_gene: TRBD2; abundance: few; j_gene: TRBJ2-2; v_gene: TRBV10-2; len: 15; CDR3aa: CASRTSGAVAGELFF; CDR3nt: TGCGCCAGCAGGACTAGCGGGGCGGTGGCCGGGGAGCTGTTTTTT
d_gene: .; abundance: .; j_gene: TRBJ1-2; v_gene: TRBV30; len: 13; CDR3aa: CAWSVGGEGGYTF; CDR3nt: TGTGCCTGGAGTGTAGGGGGGGAAGGAGGCTACACCTTC
d_gene: TRBD1; abundance: .; j_gene: TRBJ1-1; v_gene: TRBV11-2; len: 14; CDR3aa: CASSIRQGNTEAFF; CDR3nt: TGTGCCAGCAGCATCCGACAGGGCAACACTGAAGCTTTCTTT